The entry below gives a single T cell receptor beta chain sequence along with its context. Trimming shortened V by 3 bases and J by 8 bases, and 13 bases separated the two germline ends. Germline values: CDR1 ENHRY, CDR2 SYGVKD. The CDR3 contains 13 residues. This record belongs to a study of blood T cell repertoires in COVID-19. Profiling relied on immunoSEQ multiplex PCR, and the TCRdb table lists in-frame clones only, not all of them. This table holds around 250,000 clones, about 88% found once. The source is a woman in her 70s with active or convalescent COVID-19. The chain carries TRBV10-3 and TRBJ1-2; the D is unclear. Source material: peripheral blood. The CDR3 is CAISDRVFGGYTF. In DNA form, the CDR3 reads TGTGCCATCAGTGACAGAGTGTTCGGGGGCTACACCTTC.